The 17 T cell receptor beta chains given below trace back to one sample, sequenced in a study of T cell repertoires in cytomegalovirus infection. TCRdb fed the reads into MiXCR, producing one record per CDR3 protein. This sample yields 550,000 to 700,000 distinct CDR3 sequences, of which 40% are seen a single time; around 50% belongs to the top ten. For these receptors, no antigen is known. This specimen was cultured PBMCs, taken from culture after CMV antigen stimulation. The origin of the receptors is a human donor in good health (CMV status not recorded). Some clones in this sample may be carry-over from other donors' samples.

As DNA, the CDR3 is TGTGCCAGTCAGGTCGGGGGCCCAAGCAATGAGCAGTTCTTC. Translating gives CASQVGGPSNEQFF. The rearrangement links TRBV19 to TRBJ2-1; D is perhaps TRBD1 or TRBD2 (6 bases each). Germline V gene lookup returns CDR1 LNHDA and CDR2 SQIVND (reference sequence). The germline V and J ends were trimmed by 8 bases and 6 bases, with 17 bases remaining between them. The CDR3 covers 14 residues.

This clonotype was observed a few times. The rearrangement uses TRBV7-8 and TRBJ1-5, with TRBD1 matching 8 bases. Germline V CDR1 and CDR2: SGHVS, FQNEAQ. This CDR3 spans 17 amino acids. Trimming at V came to 4 bases and at J to 1 base, leaving 9 bases not matched to a gene. CDR3 in DNA: TGTGCCAGCAGCTGGGACAGGAAGTTTGAGAGCAATCAGCCCCAGCATTTT. This codes for CASSWDRKFESNQPQHF.

This clonotype was observed a handful of times. The chain recombines TRBV4-1 with TRBJ1-2; 7 bases are a match to TRBD1. The germline V gene encodes CDR1 MGHRA and CDR2 YSYEKL. With 1 base clipped from V and 4 bases from J, the junction kept 12 bases outside the gene matches. CDR3 length equals 17 residues. CDR3 sequence (DNA): TGCGCCAGCAGCCAAGTTCCAGGACAGGTGGCGGTCTATGGCTACACCTTC. It yields the protein CASSQVPGQVAVYGYTF.

The chain recombines TRBV7-6 with TRBJ2-3; the D gene is possibly TRBD1 (5 bases). Trimming stripped 3 bases from V and 2 bases from J, with 9 bases between. Germline V gene data show CDR1 as SGHVS and CDR2 as FNYEAQ. The CDR3 consists of 14 residues. Here the CDR3 reads CASSFRQYTDTQYF. The CDR3 coding sequence is TGTGCCAGCAGCTTCAGACAGTACACAGATACGCAGTATTTT.

This clonotype has a count of ten or more. V usage is TRBV7-2 and J usage is TRBJ1-3; tentative D call: TRBD1 (5 bases). The V and J ends lost 1 base and 2 bases respectively, with 6 bases between them. Germline CDR1 reads SGHTA; CDR2 reads FQGNSA. The CDR3 runs to 14 residues. The CDR3 loop reads CASSLGTPGNTIYF. In nucleotides, the CDR3 is TGTGCCAGCAGCTTAGGGACACCTGGAAACACCATATATTTT.

This clonotype was counted between two and nine times. The chain is built from TRBV2 and TRBJ1-1, with D possibly being TRBD1 (5 bases). The V end lost 4 bases, the J end lost 1 base, and 7 bases lay between the germline ends. The CDR3 is 13 residues long. The V gene's germline CDR1 is SNHLY and CDR2 FYNNEI. For the CDR3, the DNA is TGTGCCAGCAGTGGGACACAGAACACTGAAGCTTTCTTT. It specifies CASSGTQNTEAFF.

This clonotype came up a few times. This chain connects TRBV7-2 to TRBJ1-4; D is uncertain. Trimming left V 1 base short and J 5 bases short, with 11 bases between. The germline V gene has CDR1 SGHTA and CDR2 FQGNSA. The CDR3 is 15 residues long. The CDR3 is CASSLVGVSNEKLFF. As DNA, the CDR3 is TGTGCCAGCAGCTTAGTAGGCGTCTCCAATGAAAAACTGTTTTTT.

The sample holds a few counts of this clonotype. This rearrangement joins TRBV5-1 to TRBJ2-1; D possibly uses TRBD1 or TRBD2 (6 bases each). V dropped 3 bases and J dropped 3 bases, with 16 bases sitting between them. CDR1 and CDR2 (germline): SGHRS, YFSETQ. The CDR3 spans 16 residues. The CDR3 region is CASSSPRGVDYNEQFF. The CDR3 bases are TGCGCCAGCAGCTCGCCTAGGGGGGTGGACTACAATGAGCAGTTCTTC.

This sequence joins TRBV27 and TRBJ1-2; no definite D call. There are 15 residues in the CDR3. CDR1 is MNHEY and CDR2 is SMNVEV in the germline V gene (reference sequence). Trimming pared 5 bases from V and 8 bases from J, leaving 21 bases between. CDR3 sequence reads: CASSPTSGVGRGYTF. The CDR3 nucleotides read TGTGCCAGCAGTCCCACGTCCGGTGTCGGTCGGGGCTACACCTTC.

This clonotype has ten or more counts. This sequence joins TRBV7-2 and TRBJ2-4, with D perhaps TRBD1 (5 bases). There are 13 residues in the CDR3. V shed 0 bases and J shed 10 bases, with 10 bases lying between them. Germline CDR1 SGHTA, CDR2 FQGNSA. CDR3 sequence reads: CASSLATDRIQYF. CDR3 nucleotide sequence: TGTGCCAGCAGCTTAGCTACTGACAGAATTCAGTACTTC.

V usage is TRBV20-1 and J usage is TRBJ1-5, with 7 positions matching TRBD1. V dropped 5 bases and J dropped 2; count of bases not matched to a gene: 9. CDR3 length equals 15 residues. Germline CDR1 and CDR2: DFQATT and SNEGSKA (reference sequence). Written as DNA, the CDR3 is TGCAGTGCTCCACCATTCGGACAGGGCAATCAGCCCCAGCATTTT. It yields the protein CSAPPFGQGNQPQHF.

The rearrangement uses TRBV4-1 and TRBJ2-7; 7 nucleotides agree with TRBD1. The CDR3 totals 15 residues. J was trimmed by 5 bases and V by 2 bases; bases with no gene match: 9. The germline V gene encodes CDR1 MGHRA and CDR2 YSYEKL. The CDR3: CASSQRDRPLDEQYF. For the CDR3, the DNA is TGCGCCAGCAGCCAACGGGACAGACCCTTGGACGAGCAGTACTTC.

The CDR3 coding sequence is TGTGCCAGCAGTTACCCAGGACAGATTCAGCCCCAGCATTTT. Its translation is CASSYPGQIQPQHF. V is TRBV6-2 or TRBV6-3 and J is TRBJ1-5; TRBD1 might be the D (6 bases). The germline V gene encodes CDR1 MNHEY and CDR2 SVGEGT. The CDR3 is 14 amino acids. Trimming cost V 2 bases and J 6 bases, with 11 bases left between them.

This clonotype was seen a few times. The genes are TRBV18 and TRBJ2-1; 7 bases agree with TRBD1. The CDR3 extends over 14 amino acids. With 4 bases clipped from V and 4 bases from J, the junction kept 4 bases outside the gene matches. CDR1 is KGHSH and CDR2 is LQKENI in the germline V gene. DNA of the CDR3: TGTGCCAGCTCACAGGACAGGTCATACAATGAGCAGTTCTTC. It is translated as CASSQDRSYNEQFF.

This clonotype was observed many times. The chain joins TRBV7-2 to TRBJ2-4; 8 positions agree with TRBD2. The CDR3 sequence is 17 residues long. J gave up 1 base and V 5 bases, and 10 bases lay outside the gene matches. Germline CDR1 SGHTA, CDR2 FQGNSA. CDR3 sequence reads: CASSRRGGLAAKNIQYF. The CDR3 DNA is TGTGCCAGCAGCCGCCGCGGGGGGCTAGCGGCCAAAAACATTCAGTACTTC.

The rearrangement joins TRBV2 to TRBJ2-1, with 7 positions matching TRBD2. The CDR3 runs to 14 residues. Trimming at V came to 8 bases and at J to 1 base, leaving 5 bases not matched to a gene. CDR1 SNHLY and CDR2 FYNNEI come from the germline V gene. CDR3 DNA sequence: TGTGCCAGCTCTGAGCGGGGTTCCTACAATGAGCAGTTCTTC. Encoded protein: CASSERGSYNEQFF. The complete variable domain, with remaining parts taken from reference TRBV2 and TRBJ2-1, reads EPEVTQTPSHQVTQMGQEVILRCVPISNHLYFYWYRQILGQKVEFLVSFYNNEISEKSEIFDDQFSVERPDGSNFTLKIRSTKLEDSAMYFCASSERGSYNEQFFGPGTRLTVL.

This clonotype was counted only a few times. J is TRBJ2-7 and V is TRBV19; 7 bases are a match to TRBD1. The CDR3 totals 15 residues. Trimming at V came to 8 bases and at J to 2 bases, leaving 12 bases not matched to a gene. CDR1 is LNHDA, CDR2 SQIVND, per germline (reference sequence). The CDR3 is CASARGSRAAYEQYF. Here the CDR3 DNA reads TGTGCCAGTGCCAGGGGGTCTCGCGCGGCCTACGAGCAGTACTTC.